The next 17 T cell receptor beta chains were all read from a single sample in a study of control samples from healthy donors and cancer patients. The protocol was immunoSEQ multiplex PCR, while the TCRdb copy is restricted to in-frame clones and leaves out a portion. The sample has some 100,000 clones, approximately 93% seen once. Input material: blood. These receptors were collected from a young man in good health.

The V gene is TRBV27, the J gene TRBJ2-7, with a possible D match to TRBD1 (6 bases). Germline assignment: CDR1 MNHEY and CDR2 SMNVEV (reference sequence). The CDR3 loop spans 14 amino acids. Between the trimmed V and J ends, which lost 6 bases and 3 bases, there was a span of 15 bases. Here the CDR3 reads CASSPTGSVYEQYF. For the CDR3, the DNA is TGTGCCAGCAGCCCGACAGGATCCGTCTACGAGCAGTACTTC.

The gene calls are TRBV18 and TRBJ2-7; D may correspond to TRBD1 or TRBD2 (5 bases each). CDR3 length equals 14 residues. The germline V gene encodes CDR1 KGHSH and CDR2 LQKENI. Between the trimmed V and J ends, which lost 1 base and 2 bases, there was a span of 9 bases. CDR3: CASSPRGSAYEQYF. CDR3 bases: TGTGCCAGCTCACCACGGGGGTCAGCCTACGAGCAGTACTTC.

The chain recombines TRBV21-1 with TRBJ1-2; the table's D call, TRBD1, was not checked against the DNA. TRBV21-1 is a recognized pseudogene. This CDR3 has 13 amino acids. CDR3 sequence (DNA): TGTGCCAGCAGCAGGTCGTACAGGGGGTACTACACCTTC. It translates to CASSRSYRGYYTF.

The chain uses TRBV7-2 and TRBJ1-1; D is unclear. V dropped 5 bases and J dropped 5 bases, with 18 bases sitting between them. Germline V gene sequence: CDR1 SGHTA, CDR2 FQGNSA. This CDR3 region has 15 residues. CDR3 nucleotide sequence: TGTGCCAGCAGCCCCCGCGCCGGGAGTCGGACTGAAGCTTTCTTT. It translates to CASSPRAGSRTEAFF.

This clone was seen only a few times. CDR3 nucleotides: TGTGCCAGCAGTCCCGGACAGGGTAGGTCATACAATGAGCAGTTCTTC. Its protein product is CASSPGQGRSYNEQFF. The V and J genes are TRBV2 and TRBJ2-1; the match to TRBD1 covers 8 bases. The V segment lost 5 bases and the J segment 4 bases; nucleotides outside the gene matches: 10. In germline, CDR1 is SNHLY, CDR2 FYNNEI. The CDR3 spans 16 residues.

This chain joins TRBV18 and TRBJ1-1; no definite D call. The CDR3 has 12 amino acids. In germline, CDR1 is KGHSH, CDR2 LQKENI. V gave up 1 base and J gave up 2 bases, with 2 bases separating them. In DNA, the CDR3 is TGTGCCAGCTCACCACTTAACACTGAAGCTTTCTTT. This encodes CASSPLNTEAFF.

The chain recombines TRBV4-3 with TRBJ2-3, with 8 bases lining up with TRBD1. Germline CDR1 and CDR2: LGHNA and YSLEER. The CDR3 covers 16 residues. Unmatched junction bases numbered 10, after V lost 6 bases and J lost 2 bases. The CDR3 sequence is CASSRQDRDPTDTQYF. The CDR3 DNA is TGCGCCAGCAGTCGGCAGGACAGGGACCCCACAGATACGCAGTATTTT.

The V gene is TRBV27, the J gene TRBJ2-7, with D possibly called TRBD1 or TRBD2 (5 bases each). From germline, CDR1 is MNHEY and CDR2 SMNVEV (reference sequence). This CDR3 is 15 amino acids long. The V end lost 4 bases, the J end lost 2 bases, and 15 bases lay between the germline ends. The CDR3 sequence: CASSSRGQGTYEQYF. In nucleotides, the CDR3 is TGTGCCAGCAGTTCCCGCGGGCAGGGAACCTACGAGCAGTACTTC.

V and J are TRBV15 and TRBJ1-5, with 10 bases fitting TRBD1. This CDR3 is 15 amino acids long. CDR1 is LNHNV and CDR2 is YYDKDF in the germline V gene (reference sequence). Unmatched junction bases numbered 6, after V lost 3 bases and J lost 7 bases. The CDR3 loop is CATSRDRGTGQPQHF. The DNA for the CDR3 is TGTGCCACCAGCAGGGACAGGGGGACGGGGCAGCCCCAGCATTTT.

There are a few counts of this clone. The chain carries TRBV7-2 and TRBJ1-4; TRBD1 agrees at 11 bases. This CDR3 region has 14 residues. Germline V gene lookup returns CDR1 SGHTA and CDR2 FQGNSA. Unmatched junction bases numbered 3, after V lost 3 bases and J lost 9 bases. CDR3 loop: CASSLRTGGQKLFF. The DNA for the CDR3 is TGTGCCAGCAGCTTGCGGACAGGGGGCCAAAAACTGTTTTTT.

The J gene is TRBJ1-5, the V gene TRBV6-5; TRBD1 is a possible D gene (5 bases). V gave up 6 bases and J gave up 2 bases, with 14 bases separating them. From germline, CDR1 is MNHEY and CDR2 SVGAGI. The CDR3 loop spans 15 amino acids. In nucleotides, the CDR3 is TGTGCCAGCAGGGGGGACTCGAGGGGCAATCAGCCCCAGCATTTT. Encoded protein: CASRGDSRGNQPQHF.

The V gene is TRBV2, the J gene TRBJ1-2; 8 bases are shared with TRBD1. Germline CDR1 and CDR2: SNHLY and FYNNEI. V lost 5 bases and J lost 1; bases outside the gene matches: 6. This CDR3 is built from 15 residues. In nucleotides, the CDR3 is TGTGCCAGCAGTAGGACAGGGCGAAGTAACTATGGCTACACCTTC. It yields the protein CASSRTGRSNYGYTF.

The chain combines TRBV11-2 with TRBJ1-3; D unresolved. Per the germline V gene, CDR1 is SGHAT and CDR2 is FQNNGV. The CDR3 contains 11 residues. V was pared by 5 bases and J by 4 bases, with 3 bases between. The CDR3 here is CASSPGNTIYF. For the CDR3, the DNA is TGTGCCAGCAGCCCCGGAAACACCATATATTTT.

The chain employs TRBV4-1 and TRBJ2-7; 9 nucleotides match TRBD2. Germline CDR1 and CDR2: MGHRA and YSYEKL. Trimming took 6 bases from V and 2 from J; bases not matched to a gene: 14. This CDR3 region has 17 residues. The CDR3 reads CASRSVGGGRGAYEQYF. The CDR3 DNA follows: TGCGCCAGCAGGTCCGTTGGGGGCGGGAGGGGGGCCTACGAGCAGTACTTC.

J is TRBJ2-7 and V is TRBV19; 7 bases align to TRBD1. The trim removed 6 bases at V and 0 bases at J, leaving 5 bases unmatched. The CDR3 loop spans 14 amino acids. From germline, CDR1 is LNHDA and CDR2 SQIVND (reference sequence). The CDR3 region is CASSEGTVSYEQYF. CDR3 in DNA: TGTGCCAGTAGCGAGGGGACAGTCTCCTACGAGCAGTACTTC.

The rearrangement uses TRBV12-3 or TRBV12-4 and TRBJ1-2, with 8 bases that match TRBD1. V was pared by 5 bases and J by 8 bases, with 4 bases of the junction left unmatched. The CDR3 runs to 12 residues. CDR3 sequence reads: CASSVGTGGYTF. The CDR3 DNA reads TGTGCCAGCAGTGTCGGGACAGGCGGCTACACCTTC.

The gene calls are TRBV14 and TRBJ1-6, with 7 bases aligning to TRBD1. The V and J ends lost 4 bases and 4 bases, in that order; junction bases with no gene match: 7. In germline, CDR1 is SGHDN, CDR2 FVKESK. This CDR3 has 16 amino acids. CDR3 residues: CASSLREGAYNSPLHF. In nucleotides, the CDR3 is TGTGCCAGCAGCCTCCGCGAGGGGGCTTATAATTCACCCCTCCACTTT.